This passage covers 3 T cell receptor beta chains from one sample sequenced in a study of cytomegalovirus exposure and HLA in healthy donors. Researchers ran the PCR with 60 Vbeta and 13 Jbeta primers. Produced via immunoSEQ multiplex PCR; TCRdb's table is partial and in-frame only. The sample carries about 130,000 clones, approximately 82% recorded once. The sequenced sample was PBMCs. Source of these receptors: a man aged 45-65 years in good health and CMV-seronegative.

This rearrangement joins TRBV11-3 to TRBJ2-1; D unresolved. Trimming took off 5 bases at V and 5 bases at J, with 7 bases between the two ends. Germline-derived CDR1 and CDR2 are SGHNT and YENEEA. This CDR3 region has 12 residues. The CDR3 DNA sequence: TGTGCCAGCAGCCGTCGTAACAATGAGCAGTTCTTC. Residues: CASSRRNNEQFF.

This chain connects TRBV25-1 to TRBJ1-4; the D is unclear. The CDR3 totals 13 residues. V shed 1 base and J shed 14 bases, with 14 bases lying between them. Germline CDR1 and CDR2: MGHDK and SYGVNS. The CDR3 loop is CASSESGSLSLFF. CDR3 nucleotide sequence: TGTGCCAGCAGTGAATCGGGGAGTTTGTCGCTGTTTTTT.

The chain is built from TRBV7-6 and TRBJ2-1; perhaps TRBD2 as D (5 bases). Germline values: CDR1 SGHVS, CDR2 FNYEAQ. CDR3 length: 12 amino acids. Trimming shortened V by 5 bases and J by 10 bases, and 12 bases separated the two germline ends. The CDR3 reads CASSAWTEEQFF. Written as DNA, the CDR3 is TGTGCCAGCAGCGCCTGGACTGAGGAGCAGTTCTTC.